The clone carrying this TCR beta chain was counted only a few times. No antigen is known for it. These data come from a study of T cells after posttransplantation cyclophosphamide. Whole-study findings and limits: TRB overlap between skin or GI tissue T cells and blood was limited. Donor-recipient repertoire similarity was low at 1-2 months, rising over year one. Recipient CMV seropositivity and CMV reactivation strongly tracked TRB clonality.

Data came from immunoSEQ multiplex PCR; TCRdb stores just in-frame clones and leaves some out. The sample offers tens of thousands of clones and no singletons, the top ten holding around 2.1%. The V segment lost 1 base and the J segment 4 bases; nucleotides outside the gene matches: 3. Germline V CDR1 and CDR2: SGHNT, YENEEA. This CDR3 region has 14 residues. The TCR sequence derives from a man in his forties in good health, CMV-negative, and a related stem cell transplant donor. Material: PBMCs. The J gene is TRBJ2-5, the V gene TRBV11-3; 7 bases line up with TRBD2. DNA of the CDR3: TGTGCCAGCAGCTTAGGGGGCGGGGGAGAGACCCAGTACTTC. Translation: CASSLGGGGETQYF.